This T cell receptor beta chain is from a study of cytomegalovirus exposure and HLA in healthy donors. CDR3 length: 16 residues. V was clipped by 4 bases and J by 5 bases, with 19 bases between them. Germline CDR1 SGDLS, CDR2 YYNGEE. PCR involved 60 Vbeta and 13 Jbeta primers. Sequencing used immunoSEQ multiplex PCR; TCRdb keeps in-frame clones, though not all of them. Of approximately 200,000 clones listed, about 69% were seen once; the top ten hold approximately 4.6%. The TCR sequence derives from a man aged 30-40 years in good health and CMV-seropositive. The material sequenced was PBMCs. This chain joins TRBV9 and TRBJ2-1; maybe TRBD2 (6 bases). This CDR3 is CASSRRDYGNHNEQFF. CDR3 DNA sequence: TGTGCCAGCAGCCGGCGGGATTACGGGAATCACAATGAGCAGTTCTTC.